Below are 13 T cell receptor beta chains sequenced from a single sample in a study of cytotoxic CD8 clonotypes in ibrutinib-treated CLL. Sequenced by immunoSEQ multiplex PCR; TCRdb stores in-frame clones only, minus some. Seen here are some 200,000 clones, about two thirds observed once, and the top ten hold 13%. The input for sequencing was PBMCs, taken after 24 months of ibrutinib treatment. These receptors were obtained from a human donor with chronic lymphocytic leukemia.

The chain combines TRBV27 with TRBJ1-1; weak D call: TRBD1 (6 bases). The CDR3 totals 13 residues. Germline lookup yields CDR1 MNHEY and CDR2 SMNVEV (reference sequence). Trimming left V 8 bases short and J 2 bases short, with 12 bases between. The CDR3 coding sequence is TGTGCCAGCGGGGGGCACACCAACACTGAAGCTTTCTTT. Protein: CASGGHTNTEAFF.

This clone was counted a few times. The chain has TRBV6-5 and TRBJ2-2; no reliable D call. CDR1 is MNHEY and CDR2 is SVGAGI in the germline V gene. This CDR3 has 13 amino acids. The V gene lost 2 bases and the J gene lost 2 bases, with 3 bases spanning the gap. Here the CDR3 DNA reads TGTGCCAGCAGTTACGATAACACCGGGGAGCTGTTTTTT. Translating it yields CASSYDNTGELFF.

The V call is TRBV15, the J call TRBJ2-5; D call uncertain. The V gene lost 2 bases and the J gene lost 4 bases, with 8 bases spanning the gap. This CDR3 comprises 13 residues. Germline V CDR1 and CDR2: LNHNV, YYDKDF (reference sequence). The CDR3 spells CATSRQPSETQYF. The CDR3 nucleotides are TGTGCCACCAGCAGACAACCCTCAGAGACCCAGTACTTC.

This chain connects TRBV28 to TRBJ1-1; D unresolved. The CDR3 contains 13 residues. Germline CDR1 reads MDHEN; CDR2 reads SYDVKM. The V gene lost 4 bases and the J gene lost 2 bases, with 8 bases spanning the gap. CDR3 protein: CASSSHPNTEAFF. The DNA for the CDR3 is TGTGCCAGCAGTTCCCACCCCAACACTGAAGCTTTCTTT.

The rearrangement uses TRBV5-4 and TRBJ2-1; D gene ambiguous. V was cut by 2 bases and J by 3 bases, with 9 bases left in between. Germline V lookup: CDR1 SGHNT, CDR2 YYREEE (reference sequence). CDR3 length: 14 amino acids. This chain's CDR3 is CASSFRASYNEQFF. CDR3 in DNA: TGTGCCAGCAGCTTCCGGGCCAGCTACAATGAGCAGTTCTTC.

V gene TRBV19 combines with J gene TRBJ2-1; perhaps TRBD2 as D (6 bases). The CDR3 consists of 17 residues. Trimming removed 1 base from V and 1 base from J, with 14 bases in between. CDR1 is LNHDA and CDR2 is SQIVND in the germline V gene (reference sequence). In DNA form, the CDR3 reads TGTGCCAGTAGTATAGGGGCCACGAGCGGGTCCTACAATGAGCAGTTCTTC. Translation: CASSIGATSGSYNEQFF.

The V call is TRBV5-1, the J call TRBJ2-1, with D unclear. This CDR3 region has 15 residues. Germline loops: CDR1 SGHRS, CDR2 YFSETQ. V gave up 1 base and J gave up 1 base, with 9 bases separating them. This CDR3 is CASSLRQTSYNEQFF. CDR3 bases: TGCGCCAGCAGCTTGCGGCAGACTTCCTACAATGAGCAGTTCTTC.

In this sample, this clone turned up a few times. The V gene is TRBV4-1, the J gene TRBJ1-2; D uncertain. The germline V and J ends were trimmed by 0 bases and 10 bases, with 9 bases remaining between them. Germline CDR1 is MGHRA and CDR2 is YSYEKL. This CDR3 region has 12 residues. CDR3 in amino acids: CASSQDRLDYTF. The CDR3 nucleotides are TGCGCCAGCAGCCAAGACCGGTTAGACTACACCTTC.

CDR3 region: CASSDRWASGRTYNEQFF. The CDR3, as DNA: TGTGCCAGCAGTGACCGCTGGGCTAGCGGGAGGACGTACAATGAGCAGTTCTTC. The V and J genes are TRBV11-1 and TRBJ2-1, with TRBD2 identical over 11 bases. The germline V gene encodes CDR1 SGHAT and CDR2 FQDESV (reference sequence). The V and J ends lost 6 bases and 4 bases, in that order; junction bases with no gene match: 14. This CDR3 has 18 residues.

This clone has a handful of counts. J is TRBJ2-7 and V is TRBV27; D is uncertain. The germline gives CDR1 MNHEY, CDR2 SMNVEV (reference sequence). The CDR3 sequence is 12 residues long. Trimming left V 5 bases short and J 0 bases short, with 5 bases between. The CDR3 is CASSPSSYEQYF. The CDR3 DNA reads TGTGCCAGCAGTCCGTCCTCCTACGAGCAGTACTTC.

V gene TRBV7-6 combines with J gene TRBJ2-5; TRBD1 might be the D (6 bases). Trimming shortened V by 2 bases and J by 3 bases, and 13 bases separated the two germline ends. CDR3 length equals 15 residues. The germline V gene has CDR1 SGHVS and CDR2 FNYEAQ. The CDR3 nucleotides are TGTGCCAGCAGCTTACTGCGGACAGTCGAAGAGACCCAGTACTTC. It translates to CASSLLRTVEETQYF. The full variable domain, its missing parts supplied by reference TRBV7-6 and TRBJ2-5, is GAGVSQSPRYKVTKRGQDVALRCDPISGHVSLYWYRQALGQGPEFLTYFNYEAQQDKSGLPNDRFSAERPEGSISTLTIQRTEQRDSAMYRCASSLLRTVEETQYFGPGTRLLVL.

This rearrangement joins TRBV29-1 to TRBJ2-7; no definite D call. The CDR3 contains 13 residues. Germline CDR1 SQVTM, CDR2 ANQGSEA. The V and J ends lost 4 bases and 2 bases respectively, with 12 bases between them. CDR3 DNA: TGCAGCGTTGTTACGACGGAGACCTACGAGCAGTACTTC. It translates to CSVVTTETYEQYF.

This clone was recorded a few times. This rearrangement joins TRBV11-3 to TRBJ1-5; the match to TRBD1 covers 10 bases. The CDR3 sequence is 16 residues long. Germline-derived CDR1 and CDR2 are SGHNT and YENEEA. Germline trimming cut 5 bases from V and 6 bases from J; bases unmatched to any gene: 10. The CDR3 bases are TGTGCCAGCAGCATACGGCCGGGACAGGGGATTCAGCCCCAGCATTTT. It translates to CASSIRPGQGIQPQHF.